This T cell receptor (beta chain) is from a study of human T cells and chemical hapten exposure. Specified time point: pre-sensitization, week 0. Documented treatment: therapeutic diphenylcyclopropenone sensitization with weekly scalp DPC. Many counts were recorded for this clonotype. TCRdb fed the RACE reads into MiXCR, producing one record per CDR3 protein. Of 38,000 or so distinct CDR3 sequences in the sample, 7.5% to 8% are singletons; the top ten hold 1.3%. V shed 0 bases, J shed 8 bases, and the junction held 13 bases outside the gene matches. Germline loops: CDR1 SEHNR, CDR2 FQNEAQ (reference sequence). The CDR3 is made up of 18 amino acids.

J is TRBJ1-1 and V is TRBV7-9; TRBD1 matches 12 bases. The sequences come from whole blood, collected in connection with sensitization to the hapten diphenylcyclopropenone (DPC). The sequence was obtained from a woman in her forties or fifties with alopecia areata. Some clones in this sample may be carry-over from other donors' samples. CDR3 loop: CASSLAPKGTGGPTEAFF. The CDR3 nucleotides are TGTGCCAGCAGCTTAGCGCCCAAAGGGACAGGGGGCCCAACCGAAGCTTTCTTT. Variable domain in full (rest from reference TRBV7-9 and TRBJ1-1): DTGVSQNPRHKITKRGQNVTFRCDPISEHNRLYWYRQTLGQGPEFLTYFQNEAQLEKSRLLSDRFSAERPKGSFSTLEIQRTEQGDSAMYLCASSLAPKGTGGPTEAFFGQGTRLTVV.